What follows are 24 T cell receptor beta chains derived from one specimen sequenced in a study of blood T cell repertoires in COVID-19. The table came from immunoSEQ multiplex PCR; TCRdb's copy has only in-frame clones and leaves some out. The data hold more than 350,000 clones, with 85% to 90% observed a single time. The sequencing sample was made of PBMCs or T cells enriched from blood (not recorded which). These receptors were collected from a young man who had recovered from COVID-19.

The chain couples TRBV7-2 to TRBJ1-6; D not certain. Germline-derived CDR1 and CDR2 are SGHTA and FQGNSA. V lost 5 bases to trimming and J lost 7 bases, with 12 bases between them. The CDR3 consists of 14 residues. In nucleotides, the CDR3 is TGTGCCAGCAGCCACGGGAAGCGAAATTCACCCCTCCACTTT. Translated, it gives CASSHGKRNSPLHF. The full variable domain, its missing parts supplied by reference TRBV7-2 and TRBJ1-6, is GAGVSQSPSNKVTEKGKDVELRCDPISGHTALYWYRQSLGQGLEFLIYFQGNSAPDKSGLPSDRFSAERTGGSVSTLTIQRTQQEDSAVYLCASSHGKRNSPLHFGNGTRLTVT.

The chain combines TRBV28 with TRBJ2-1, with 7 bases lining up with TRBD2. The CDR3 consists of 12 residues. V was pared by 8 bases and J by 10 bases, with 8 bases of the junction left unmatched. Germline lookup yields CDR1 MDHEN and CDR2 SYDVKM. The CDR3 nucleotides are TGTGCCAGCGGCCTCTCGGGAGGAGAGCAGTTCTTC. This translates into CASGLSGGEQFF.

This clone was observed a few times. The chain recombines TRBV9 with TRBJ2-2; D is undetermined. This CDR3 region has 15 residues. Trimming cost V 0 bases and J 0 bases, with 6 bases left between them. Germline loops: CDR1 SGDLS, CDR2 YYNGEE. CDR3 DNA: TGTGCCAGCAGCGTAGATCAGTCGAACACCGGGGAGCTGTTTTTT. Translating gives CASSVDQSNTGELFF.

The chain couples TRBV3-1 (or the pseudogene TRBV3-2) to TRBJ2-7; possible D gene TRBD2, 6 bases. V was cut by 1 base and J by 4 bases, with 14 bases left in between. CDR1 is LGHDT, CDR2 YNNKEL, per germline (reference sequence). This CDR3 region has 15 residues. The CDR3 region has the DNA TGTGCCAGCAGCCAAGGGGCCGGACTACCTTACGAGCAGTACTTC. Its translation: CASSQGAGLPYEQYF.

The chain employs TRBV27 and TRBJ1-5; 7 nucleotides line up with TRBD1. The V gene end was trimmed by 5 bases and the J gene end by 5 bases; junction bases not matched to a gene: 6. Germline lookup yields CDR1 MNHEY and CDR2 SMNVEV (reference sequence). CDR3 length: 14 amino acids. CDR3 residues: CASSPGTVHQPQHF. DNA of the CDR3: TGTGCCAGCAGTCCCGGGACAGTCCATCAGCCCCAGCATTTT.

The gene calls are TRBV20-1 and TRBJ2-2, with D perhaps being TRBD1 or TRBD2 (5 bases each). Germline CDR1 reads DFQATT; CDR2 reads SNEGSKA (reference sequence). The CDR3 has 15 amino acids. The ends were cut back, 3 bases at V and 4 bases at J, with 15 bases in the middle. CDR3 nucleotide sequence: TGCAGTGCTAGTGGACAAGCGGTGATCACCGGGGAGCTGTTTTTT. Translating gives CSASGQAVITGELFF.

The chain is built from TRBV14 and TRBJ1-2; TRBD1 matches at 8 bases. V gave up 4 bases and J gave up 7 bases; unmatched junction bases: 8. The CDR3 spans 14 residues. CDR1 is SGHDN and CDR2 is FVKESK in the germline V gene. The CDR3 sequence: CASSRGQGRFGYTF. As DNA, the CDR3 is TGTGCCAGCAGCCGTGGACAGGGTCGTTTTGGCTACACCTTC.

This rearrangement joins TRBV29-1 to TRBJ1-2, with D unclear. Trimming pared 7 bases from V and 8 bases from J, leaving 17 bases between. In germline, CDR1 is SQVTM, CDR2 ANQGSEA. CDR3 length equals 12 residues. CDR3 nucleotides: TGCAGCGCGACATTAGGGCCGGGGGGCTACACCTTC. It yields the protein CSATLGPGGYTF. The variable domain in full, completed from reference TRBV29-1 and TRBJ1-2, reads SAVISQKPSRDICQRGTSLTIQCQVDSQVTMMFWYRQQPGQSLTLIATANQGSEATYESGFVIDKFPISRPNLTFSTLTVSNMSPEDSSIYLCSATLGPGGYTFGSGTRLTVV.

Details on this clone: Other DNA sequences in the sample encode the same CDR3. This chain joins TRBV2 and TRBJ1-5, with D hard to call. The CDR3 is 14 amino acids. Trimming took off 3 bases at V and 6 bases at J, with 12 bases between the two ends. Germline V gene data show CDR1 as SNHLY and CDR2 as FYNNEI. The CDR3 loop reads CASSDRGVGQPQHF. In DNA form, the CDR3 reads TGTGCCAGCAGTGACAGAGGAGTGGGTCAGCCCCAGCATTTT.

The CDR3 spells CASSLGRENNEQFF. The CDR3 nucleotides read TGCGCCAGCAGCTTGGGACGGGAGAACAATGAGCAGTTCTTC. The gene calls are TRBV5-1 and TRBJ2-1; D may be TRBD2 (6 bases). CDR1 is SGHRS and CDR2 is YFSETQ in the germline V gene. The V gene lost 0 bases and the J gene lost 5 bases, with 9 bases spanning the gap. There are 14 residues in the CDR3.

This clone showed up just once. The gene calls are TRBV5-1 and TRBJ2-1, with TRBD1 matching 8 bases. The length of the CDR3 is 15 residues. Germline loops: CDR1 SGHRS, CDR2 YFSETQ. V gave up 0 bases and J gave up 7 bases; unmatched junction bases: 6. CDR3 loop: CASSLEQGVGNEQFF. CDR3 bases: TGCGCCAGCAGCTTGGAACAGGGGGTGGGGAATGAGCAGTTCTTC.

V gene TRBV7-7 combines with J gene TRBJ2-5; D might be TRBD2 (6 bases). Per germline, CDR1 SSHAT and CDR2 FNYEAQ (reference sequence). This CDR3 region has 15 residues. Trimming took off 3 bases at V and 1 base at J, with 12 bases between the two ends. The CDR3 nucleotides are TGTGCCAGCAGCTTTGGGACTGTACCCCAAGAGACCCAGTACTTC. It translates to CASSFGTVPQETQYF.

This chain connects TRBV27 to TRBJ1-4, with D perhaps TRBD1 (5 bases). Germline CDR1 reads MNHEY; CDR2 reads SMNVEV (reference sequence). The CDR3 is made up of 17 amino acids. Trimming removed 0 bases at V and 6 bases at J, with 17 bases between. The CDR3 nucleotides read TGTGCCAGCAGTTTATCTGTCGGGGGGAGGCCTGATGAAAAACTGTTTTTT. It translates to CASSLSVGGRPDEKLFF.

The CDR3 region has the DNA TGTGCCAGCTCAGCAAGACCACAGGGGACTGGAAACACCATATATTTT. Its protein is CASSARPQGTGNTIYF. V is TRBV18 and J is TRBJ1-3; 7 nucleotides align to TRBD1. Per the germline V gene, CDR1 is KGHSH and CDR2 is LQKENI. CDR3 length: 16 amino acids. V shed 5 bases, J shed 2 bases, and the junction held 9 bases outside the gene matches. Combining the CDR3 with reference TRBV18 and TRBJ1-3 gives the whole variable domain NAGVMQNPRHLVRRRGQEARLRCSPMKGHSHVYWYRQLPEEGLKFMVYLQKENIIDESGMPKERFSAEFPKEGPSILRIQQVVRGDSAAYFCASSARPQGTGNTIYFGEGSWLTVV.

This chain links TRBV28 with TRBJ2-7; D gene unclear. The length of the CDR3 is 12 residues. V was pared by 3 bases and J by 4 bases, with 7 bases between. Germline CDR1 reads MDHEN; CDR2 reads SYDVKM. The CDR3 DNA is TGTGCCAGCAGTTTGAGAACGTACGAGCAGTACTTC. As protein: CASSLRTYEQYF. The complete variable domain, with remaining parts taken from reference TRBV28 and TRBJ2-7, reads DVKVTQSSRYLVKRTGEKVFLECVQDMDHENMFWYRQDPGLGLRLIYFSYDVKMKEKGDIPEGYSVSREKKERFSLILESASTNQTSMYLCASSLRTYEQYFGPGTRLTVT.

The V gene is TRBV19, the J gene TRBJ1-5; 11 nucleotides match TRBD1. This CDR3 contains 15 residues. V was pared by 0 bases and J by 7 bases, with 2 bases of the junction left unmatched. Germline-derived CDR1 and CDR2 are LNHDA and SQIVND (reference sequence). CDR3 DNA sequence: TGTGCCAGTAGTATAGAAGGGACAGGGGGACAGCCCCAGCATTTT. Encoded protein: CASSIEGTGGQPQHF.

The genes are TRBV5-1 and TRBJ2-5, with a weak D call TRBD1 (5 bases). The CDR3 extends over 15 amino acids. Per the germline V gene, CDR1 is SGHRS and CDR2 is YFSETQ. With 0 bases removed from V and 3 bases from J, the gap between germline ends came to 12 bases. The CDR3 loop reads CASSLVIVTEETQYF. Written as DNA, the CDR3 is TGCGCCAGCAGCTTGGTTATTGTGACAGAAGAGACCCAGTACTTC.

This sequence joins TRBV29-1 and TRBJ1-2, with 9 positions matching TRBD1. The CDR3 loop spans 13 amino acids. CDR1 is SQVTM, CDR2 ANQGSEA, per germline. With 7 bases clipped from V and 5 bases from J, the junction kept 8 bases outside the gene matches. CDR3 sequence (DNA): TGCAGCGCCGGGACAGGGCCACTTTATGGCTACACCTTC. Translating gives CSAGTGPLYGYTF.

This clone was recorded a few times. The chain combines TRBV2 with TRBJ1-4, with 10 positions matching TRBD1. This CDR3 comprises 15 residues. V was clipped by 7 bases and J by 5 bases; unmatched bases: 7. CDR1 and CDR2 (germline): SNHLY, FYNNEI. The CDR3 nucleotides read TGTGCCAGCAAGGACAGGGGGAGCTGGAATGAAAAACTGTTTTTT. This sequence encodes CASKDRGSWNEKLFF.

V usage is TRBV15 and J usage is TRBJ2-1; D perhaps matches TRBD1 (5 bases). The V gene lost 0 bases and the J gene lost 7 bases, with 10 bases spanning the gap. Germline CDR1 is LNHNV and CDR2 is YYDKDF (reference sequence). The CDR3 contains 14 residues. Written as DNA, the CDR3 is TGTGCCACCAGCAGAGAACAGGCCCCAAATGAGCAGTTCTTC. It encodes CATSREQAPNEQFF.

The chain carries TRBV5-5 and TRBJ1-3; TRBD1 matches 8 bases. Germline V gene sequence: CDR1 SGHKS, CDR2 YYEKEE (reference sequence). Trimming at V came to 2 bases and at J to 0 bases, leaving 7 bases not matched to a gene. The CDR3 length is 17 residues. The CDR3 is CASSLLQGAHSGNTIYF. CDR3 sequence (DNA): TGTGCCAGCAGCTTACTCCAGGGGGCCCACTCTGGAAACACCATATATTTT.

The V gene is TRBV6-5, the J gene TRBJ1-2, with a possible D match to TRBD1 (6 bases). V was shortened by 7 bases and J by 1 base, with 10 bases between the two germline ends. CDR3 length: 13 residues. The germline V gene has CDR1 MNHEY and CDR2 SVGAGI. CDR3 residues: CASTPQGNYGYTF. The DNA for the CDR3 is TGTGCCAGCACCCCACAGGGTAACTATGGCTACACCTTC.

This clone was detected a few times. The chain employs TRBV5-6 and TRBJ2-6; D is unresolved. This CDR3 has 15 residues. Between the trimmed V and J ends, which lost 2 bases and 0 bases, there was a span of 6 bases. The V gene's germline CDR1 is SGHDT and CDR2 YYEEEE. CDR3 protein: CASSFLPSGANVLTF. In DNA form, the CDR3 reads TGTGCCAGCAGCTTTCTCCCCTCTGGGGCCAACGTCCTGACTTTC.

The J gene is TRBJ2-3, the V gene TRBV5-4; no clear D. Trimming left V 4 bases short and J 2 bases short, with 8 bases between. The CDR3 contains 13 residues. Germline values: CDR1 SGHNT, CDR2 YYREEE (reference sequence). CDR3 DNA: TGTGCCAGCAGCATCCCGGTCACAGATACGCAGTATTTT. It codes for CASSIPVTDTQYF.